This TCR beta chain was captured by sequencing in a study of type 1 regulatory T cells. This clonotype was found many times. Its target is not known. Per germline, CDR1 DFQATT and CDR2 SNEGSKA (reference sequence). The junction had 15 bases not matched to a gene; V was cut back by 6 bases and J by 10 bases. CDR3 length equals 15 residues. TCRdb called the reads again in MiXCR, with one record for every CDR3 protein. The sample contains more than 12,000 distinct CDR3 sequences, around 15% of which appear only once. Input material: cultured T cells, either the whole culture or a sorted T cell fraction (not recorded which). The genes are TRBV20-1 and TRBJ2-1; 10 bases agree with TRBD2. The sequence came from a human donor in good health. For the CDR3, the DNA is TGCAGTGCCCCCGAATGGGCTAGCGGGAGAGAAGAGCAGTTCTTC. As protein: CSAPEWASGREEQFF.